This T cell receptor beta chain is from a study of blood T cell repertoires in COVID-19. Sequenced by immunoSEQ multiplex PCR; TCRdb stores in-frame clones only, minus some. This table has about 270,000 clones, approximately 90% appearing once. This CDR3 spans 15 amino acids. V was pared by 6 bases and J by 7 bases, with 10 bases of the junction left unmatched. The germline V gene has CDR1 MDHEN and CDR2 SYDVKM. This TCR was recovered from a woman in her 30s with acute COVID-19. This sequence joins TRBV28 and TRBJ2-1, with 9 nucleotides matching TRBD2. Sequenced: PBMCs or T cells enriched from blood (not recorded which). CDR3 nucleotide sequence: TGTGCCAGCAGATCCGGGACTAGCACCAGAAATGAGCAGTTCTTC. Protein sequence: CASRSGTSTRNEQFF. Filled out from reference TRBV28 and TRBJ2-1, the complete variable domain reads DVKVTQSSRYLVKRTGEKVFLECVQDMDHENMFWYRQDPGLGLRLIYFSYDVKMKEKGDIPEGYSVSREKKERFSLILESASTNQTSMYLCASRSGTSTRNEQFFGPGTRLTVL.